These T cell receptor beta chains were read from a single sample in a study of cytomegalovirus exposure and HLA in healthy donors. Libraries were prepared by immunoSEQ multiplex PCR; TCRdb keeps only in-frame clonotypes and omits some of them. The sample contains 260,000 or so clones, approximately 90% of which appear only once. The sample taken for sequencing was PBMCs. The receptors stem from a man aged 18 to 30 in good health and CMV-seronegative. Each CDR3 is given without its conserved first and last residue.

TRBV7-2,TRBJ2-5,ASSFGTSGQETQY
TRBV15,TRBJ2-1,ATSRQTGSYNEQF
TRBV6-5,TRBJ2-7,ASSYSLPGGEQY
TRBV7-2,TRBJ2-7,ASSQRGRAGRSYEQY
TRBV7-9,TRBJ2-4,ASSLVGGRRAKNIQY
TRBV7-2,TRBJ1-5,ASSSKLEPGGFGNQPQH
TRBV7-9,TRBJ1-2,ASSPPRIRPYGYT
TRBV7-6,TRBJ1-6,ASSLEGQGNSPLH
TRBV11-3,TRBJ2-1,ASSPSLAGGPHEQF
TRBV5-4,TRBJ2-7,ASSLGLAGGDEQY
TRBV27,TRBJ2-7,ASSGQGPYEQY
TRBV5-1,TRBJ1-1,ASSLEGASAMNTEAF
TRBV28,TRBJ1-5,ASSSTGGGTNQPQH
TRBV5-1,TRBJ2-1,ASNARGQGGEQF
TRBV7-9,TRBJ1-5,ASSSGGNQPQH
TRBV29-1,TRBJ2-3,SVGGGDTQY
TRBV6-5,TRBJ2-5,ASSYGGKETQY
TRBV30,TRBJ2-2,AYTSGMGTGELF
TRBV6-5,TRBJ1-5,ASSYVSDQPQH
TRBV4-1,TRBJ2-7,ASSQDPGQLAYEQY
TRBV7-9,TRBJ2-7,ASQETGGKQY
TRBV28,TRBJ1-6,ASSVVGDSPLH
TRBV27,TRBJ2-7,ASSLRQFYEQY
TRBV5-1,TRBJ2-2,ASSLKGDGTGELF
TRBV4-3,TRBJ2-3,ASSQGLAGTDTQY
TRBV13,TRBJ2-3,ASSLAAGLGDTQY
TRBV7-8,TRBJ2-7,ASSLLAAGEQY
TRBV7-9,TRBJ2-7,ASSLNRGSGRGRFYEQY
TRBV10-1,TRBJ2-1,ASSESSGRAEEQF
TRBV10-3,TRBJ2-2,AITSGRDTGELF
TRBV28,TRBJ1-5,ASSLSTGADQPQH
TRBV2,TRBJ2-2,ASRDRVNTGELF
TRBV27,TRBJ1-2,ASSNQGYGYT
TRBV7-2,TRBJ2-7,ASSLRPGQGGYEQY